The entry that follows covers one T cell receptor (beta chain) sequence. Its antigen specificity is not known. It has no much larger one-base neighbor in the sample; base qualities were not kept. TCRbeta CDR3 regions were amplified from genomic DNA by means of the immunoSEQ Assay, a bias-controlled multiplex PCR. On the authors' methods: The number of nucleated cells in each sample was estimated from the amplification of reference gene primers within the assay. Sequence reads were collapsed and filtered to measure the absolute abundance of every unique TCRbeta CDR3 rearrangement. Productive Simpson clonality was computed per sample as the square root of Simpson's diversity index over productive rearrangements. As stored in TCRdb, this immuneACCESS dataset retains in-frame rearrangements with V and J assigned. A fraction of the clones does not appear; measured against another copy, unresolved V genes explain less than half of the discrepancy, and the remainder lacks a known reason. The V and J calls and clone size were taken over from that table, and D and trimming were inferred from the DNA. The sample yields 300,000 to 350,000 clones; roughly 89% were counted once. The top ten clonotypes cover under 3.5% of the sample.

The data originate from a study of blood T cell repertoires in COVID-19 (dated by TCRdb to about 2020). Background on the whole study: Samples covering the acute and convalescent phases of COVID-19 were provided by collaborators in the United States, Italy and Spain. The prospective study material was composed of cDNA or gDNA derived from T cells, B-cell-depleted T cells, or PBMCs. Deeply sampled blood TCRbeta repertoires from subjects exposed to, actively infected with, or recovered from COVID-19 were included in the dataset. The repertoires were released in a freely available public database meant as a resource for research on the immune response to SARS-CoV-2. The samples were drawn from the first 160 participants of the ongoing ImmuneRACE study and from over a thousand subjects provided by 6 global collaborators. A de-identified subject ID, COVID-19 status, age in years and sex were almost always included in the sample metadata. Where HLA class I and class II types were available, the types were taken from metadata supplied by the sample provider, not from assay-based typing.

The full study reports these points: The amount of clinical and demographic metadata varied by source and participant and was provided uncurated.

Counted from cysteine to phenylalanine, this CDR3 has 16 amino acids. This entry keeps only the CDR3 DNA: 48 bases, framed from base 1. The germline V gene (reference sequence) gives CDR1 as SEHNR and CDR2 as FQNEAQ. Relative to germline, V is missing 5 bases and J is missing 6 bases, with 9 bases of the junction outside any gene match. Samples from volunteer blood donors who had recovered from COVID-19 were contributed by a second Seattle source. Each collaborating institution followed its own protocols to collect whole blood in K2EDTA tubes. Collaborator samples were shipped for TCRbeta analysis as frozen whole blood, isolated PBMCs, or DNA extracted from either sample type.

The source material was peripheral blood. The source of this sequence is a woman between 18 and 29 years old who had recovered from COVID-19. The V and J segments used are TRBV7-9 and TRBJ2-2, with 10 central nucleotides matching TRBD2. In nucleotide form, the sequence is TGTGCCAGCAGCCCCGTTCGCCTAGCGGGAGCCGGGGAGCTGTTTTTT. Protein translation: CASSPVRLAGAGELFF.